The rows below give T cell receptor beta chains drawn from one sample of a study of graft-versus-host responses after intestinal transplantation. Profiling relied on immunoSEQ multiplex PCR, and the TCRdb table lists in-frame clones only, not all of them. The sample carries 95,000 to 100,000 clones, more than 75% recorded once. Sequencing was performed on PBMCs, taken 255 days after intestinal transplant. These receptors were taken from a human patient who received an intestinal transplant, so some T cells may come from the graft donor. The CDR3 runs from the conserved cysteine through the conserved F or W. A D gene is named only where the DNA matches it firmly. Rows may omit the clone size; those that give it use once, few, many or a size class.

v_gene	d_gene	j_gene	abundance	CDR3aa	CDR3nt
TRBV2	.	TRBJ2-1	.	CASSDQVSSYNEQFF	TGTGCCAGCAGTGACCAAGTTAGCTCCTACAATGAGCAGTTCTTC
TRBV5-1	.	TRBJ2-5	once	CASSLDGREETQYF	TGCGCCAGCAGCTTGGACGGCAGGGAAGAGACCCAGTACTTC
TRBV2	.	TRBJ1-5	.	CASSWGRNQPQHF	TGTGCCAGCAGTTGGGGACGCAATCAGCCCCAGCATTTT
TRBV29-1	TRBD2	TRBJ2-3	.	CSVASGGASDPDTQYF	TGCAGCGTTGCTAGCGGGGGGGCCTCAGACCCAGATACGCAGTATTTT
TRBV28	.	TRBJ1-1	.	CASSPRGDIDKDTEAFF	TGTGCCAGCAGTCCACGGGGGGATATAGATAAGGACACTGAAGCTTTCTTT
TRBV7-6	.	TRBJ1-5	.	CASSLTGSNQPQHF	TGTGCCAGCAGCCTCACAGGTTCCAATCAGCCCCAGCATTTT
TRBV25-1	.	TRBJ1-2	.	CASSEGMGYTF	TGTGCCAGCAGTGAAGGGATGGGCTACACCTTC
TRBV30	.	TRBJ2-1	.	CAWSSLSSYNEQFF	TGTGCCTGGAGTAGTTTGAGCTCCTACAATGAGCAGTTCTTC
TRBV11-2	.	TRBJ1-2	.	CASSLTGSDYGYTF	TGTGCCAGCAGCTTAACGGGGTCGGACTATGGCTACACCTTC
TRBV6-1	.	TRBJ1-3	.	CASSEAETHGGNTIYF	TGTGCCAGCAGTGAAGCAGAGACCCATGGAGGAAACACCATATATTTT
TRBV4-1	TRBD1	TRBJ1-3	.	CASSHPDGTGPPGGNTIYF	TGCGCCAGCAGCCACCCAGACGGGACAGGCCCTCCGGGGGGAAACACCATATATTTT
TRBV19	.	TRBJ2-5	.	CASSIGGLGETQYF	TGTGCCAGTAGTATAGGGGGCTTGGGAGAGACCCAGTACTTC
TRBV27	TRBD2	TRBJ2-1	.	CASSSGGSSYNEQFF	TGTGCCAGCAGTTCCGGGGGGAGCTCCTACAATGAGCAGTTCTTC
TRBV5-6	.	TRBJ2-3	.	CASSPGGGIGVNTDTQYF	TGTGCCAGCAGCCCCGGAGGTGGGATCGGGGTGAACACAGATACGCAGTATTTT
TRBV6-1	.	TRBJ1-5	few	CASSARSGTHQPQHF	TGTGCCAGCAGTGCAAGGTCAGGGACTCATCAGCCCCAGCATTTT
TRBV27	TRBD1	TRBJ1-4	.	CASKSSLGGGQTNEKLFF	TGTGCCAGCAAGTCGTCTTTGGGAGGGGGACAGACTAATGAAAAACTGTTTTTT
TRBV6-5	TRBD1	TRBJ2-3	.	CASSYPGGDTQYF	TGTGCCAGCAGTTACCCAGGGGGAGATACGCAGTATTTT
TRBV6-1	TRBD1	TRBJ2-3	.	CASTGQRSTDTQYF	TGTGCCAGCACGGGACAGCGTAGCACAGATACGCAGTATTTT
TRBV10-3	TRBD1	TRBJ2-5	.	CAISGEKTGVQETQYF	TGTGCCATCAGTGGAGAAAAGACAGGGGTTCAAGAGACCCAGTACTTC
TRBV11-2	.	TRBJ2-5	.	CASSLDQIARSPIQETQYF	TGTGCCAGCAGCTTAGATCAGATAGCGCGCAGCCCTATACAAGAGACCCAGTACTTC
TRBV6-6	.	TRBJ1-4	.	CASSYIATNEKLFF	TGTGCCAGCAGTTACATCGCAACTAATGAAAAACTGTTTTTT
TRBV5-5	.	TRBJ2-4	few	CASSPMRGNIQYF	TGTGCCAGCAGCCCGATGAGGGGAAACATTCAGTACTTC
TRBV19	.	TRBJ1-3	.	CASSKVGLGSGNTIYF	TGTGCCAGTAGTAAGGTCGGGTTGGGCTCTGGAAACACCATATATTTT
TRBV15	.	TRBJ2-7	.	CATSRDGFEQYF	TGTGCCACCAGCAGAGACGGGTTCGAGCAGTACTTC
TRBV6-5	.	TRBJ1-1	.	CASSTPKGTEAFF	TGTGCCAGCAGTACTCCAAAGGGCACTGAAGCTTTCTTT
TRBV6-5	TRBD2	TRBJ2-2	once	CASSYSRLAAGELFF	TGTGCCAGCAGTTACTCGAGACTAGCCGCGGGGGAGCTGTTTTTT
TRBV4-1	TRBD2	TRBJ2-5	.	CASSPTSGSWSETQYF	TGCGCCAGCAGCCCGACTAGCGGGAGTTGGTCTGAGACCCAGTACTTC
TRBV4-1	.	TRBJ1-1	.	CASSQEGSMNTEAFF	TGCGCCAGCAGCCAAGAAGGGAGCATGAACACTGAAGCTTTCTTT
TRBV7-3	TRBD2	TRBJ2-1	.	CASSQTGTTYNEQFF	TGTGCCAGCAGCCAAACCGGGACTACCTACAATGAGCAGTTCTTC
TRBV10-2	.	TRBJ2-1	.	CASSDVAGRGNEQFF	TGCGCCAGCAGTGATGTGGCAGGTCGTGGGAATGAGCAGTTCTTC
TRBV30	.	TRBJ1-5	.	CAWSVRRGANQPQHF	TGTGCCTGGAGTGTGAGAAGGGGCGCCAATCAGCCCCAGCATTTT
TRBV6-5	.	TRBJ2-5	.	CASSLDWETQYF	TGTGCCAGCAGCCTCGATTGGGAGACCCAGTACTTC
TRBV5-1	TRBD1	TRBJ1-4	.	CASSWGQATNEKLFF	TGCGCCAGCAGCTGGGGACAGGCAACTAATGAAAAACTGTTTTTT
TRBV2	TRBD2	TRBJ2-1	once	CASSRGGYNEQFF	TGTGCCAGCAGTCGGGGAGGGTACAATGAGCAGTTCTTC
TRBV30	TRBD2	TRBJ2-7	once	CAWSVFAGGLDEQYF	TGTGCCTGGAGTGTTTTTGCGGGGGGGCTGGACGAGCAGTACTTC
TRBV7-2	TRBD2	TRBJ2-3	.	CASSLAGGLGDTQYF	TGTGCCAGCAGCTTGGCGGGAGGGCTGGGAGATACGCAGTATTTT
TRBV29-1	.	TRBJ2-1	.	CSVEGGTSGSYNEQFF	TGCAGCGTTGAAGGGGGGACGAGTGGCTCCTACAATGAGCAGTTCTTC
TRBV6-1	.	TRBJ2-7	.	CASSVSGQEYF	TGTGCCAGCAGTGTAAGTGGTCAGGAGTACTTC
TRBV6-1	.	TRBJ2-1	.	CASSGRKRQSYNEQFF	TGTGCCAGCAGTGGGCGGAAGAGACAGTCCTACAATGAGCAGTTCTTC
TRBV27	TRBD1	TRBJ1-4	.	CASRPPGQGNEKLFF	TGTGCCAGCAGACCCCCGGGACAGGGGAATGAAAAACTGTTTTTT
TRBV13	TRBD2	TRBJ2-3	once	CASSLEPQREKLDTQYF	TGTGCCAGCAGCTTAGAACCCCAGCGGGAGAAATTAGATACGCAGTATTTT
TRBV29-1	TRBD1	TRBJ1-1	.	CSVRQGYTEAFF	TGCAGCGTCCGACAGGGTTACACTGAAGCTTTCTTT
TRBV4-2	.	TRBJ2-7	.	CASSQEAGYEQYF	TGTGCCAGCAGCCAAGAAGCCGGATACGAGCAGTACTTC
TRBV7-6	.	TRBJ1-3	.	CASSLDTGNTIYF	TGTGCCAGCAGCTTAGACACAGGAAACACCATATATTTT
TRBV30	.	TRBJ2-3	.	CAWSVLGGLDTQYF	TGTGCCTGGAGTGTACTGGGGGGCCTAGATACGCAGTATTTT
TRBV29-1	.	TRBJ2-1	.	CSVVSRRGYYNEQFF	TGCAGCGTTGTCAGTCGGCGTGGGTACTACAATGAGCAGTTCTTC
TRBV29-1	.	TRBJ2-7	.	CSVEFEYEQYF	TGCAGCGTAGAGTTCGAGTACGAGCAGTACTTC
TRBV28	.	TRBJ1-1	medium-sized	CASSLRELNTEAFF	TGTGCCAGCAGTCTCAGGGAGCTTAACACTGAAGCTTTCTTT
TRBV27	.	TRBJ1-1	.	CASTCARCPYAFF	TGTGCCAGCACTTGTGCAAGGTGTCCTTATGCCTTCTTT
TRBV6-6	.	TRBJ2-6	.	CASSYSSVSGANVLTF	TGTGCCAGCAGTTACTCGAGTGTCTCTGGGGCCAACGTCCTGACTTTC
TRBV7-9	.	TRBJ1-3	.	CASSRKGTGNTIYF	TGTGCCAGCAGCCGTAAGGGAACTGGAAACACCATATATTTT
TRBV7-8	TRBD2	TRBJ2-1	few	CASSLRLAGGMNEQFF	TGTGCCAGCAGCTTAAGACTAGCGGGGGGGATGAATGAGCAGTTCTTC
TRBV5-1	.	TRBJ1-1	few	CASSLADGSEAFF	TGCGCCAGCAGCTTGGCTGACGGTTCGGAAGCTTTCTTT
TRBV5-3	TRBD1	TRBJ1-2	.	CARSPGQSFYGYTF	TGTGCCAGAAGCCCGGGACAGTCCTTTTATGGCTACACCTTC
TRBV2	TRBD1	TRBJ2-2	.	CASSGLTGEWSLTGELFF	TGTGCCAGCTCGGGCCTGACAGGGGAATGGTCACTCACCGGGGAGCTGTTTTTT
TRBV5-4	.	TRBJ2-3	.	CASSPLAESTDTQYF	TGTGCCAGCAGCCCCTTAGCGGAAAGCACAGATACGCAGTATTTT
TRBV20-1	.	TRBJ1-1	few	CSVADNTEAFF	TGCAGTGTGGCGGATAACACTGAAGCTTTCTTT
TRBV7-9	.	TRBJ1-6	.	CASSLALQDLNNSPLHF	TGTGCCAGCAGCTTAGCGTTGCAGGACCTGAATAATTCACCCCTCCACTTT
TRBV2	.	TRBJ1-3	once	CASREDGRTSGNTIYF	TGTGCCAGCAGGGAGGACGGGCGGACCTCTGGAAACACCATATATTTT
TRBV9	TRBD2	TRBJ2-3	.	CASSVEGRVYGTDTQYF	TGTGCCAGCAGCGTAGAGGGGAGGGTTTATGGCACAGATACGCAGTATTTT